This is a list of T cell receptor beta chains from one sample in a study of OX40 agonist ivuxolimab in advanced cancers. The protocol was immunoSEQ multiplex PCR, while the TCRdb copy is restricted to in-frame clones and leaves out a portion. The sample lists tens of thousands of clones; approximately 90% were seen once. The material was CD4+ or CD8+ T cells sorted from blood, obtained in a trial of the OX40 agonist ivuxolimab. These receptors originate from an adult with an advanced solid tumor such as melanoma, head and neck, liver or kidney cancer. CDR3s leave out the opening cysteine and the closing phenylalanine or tryptophan. Fields, in order: D gene, V gene, J gene, CDR3 protein. D genes are given only for firm matches.

d_call: TRBD1
v_call: TRBV6-5
j_call: TRBJ1-2
cdr3_aa: ASSYSTGGNYGYT

d_call: .
v_call: TRBV30
j_call: TRBJ1-6
cdr3_aa: AWSQGSSYNSPLH

d_call: TRBD2
v_call: TRBV9
j_call: TRBJ2-1
cdr3_aa: ASSVRGASSYNEQF

d_call: .
v_call: TRBV15
j_call: TRBJ1-1
cdr3_aa: ATSRDQQEAF

d_call: TRBD1
v_call: TRBV5-4
j_call: TRBJ2-1
cdr3_aa: ASSPWTGGVNNEQF

d_call: .
v_call: TRBV2
j_call: TRBJ2-2
cdr3_aa: ASRKGVNTGELF

d_call: TRBD2
v_call: TRBV19
j_call: TRBJ2-3
cdr3_aa: ASSITSGGGTQY

d_call: .
v_call: TRBV4-1
j_call: TRBJ2-1
cdr3_aa: ASSQDPGINEQF

d_call: .
v_call: TRBV25-1
j_call: TRBJ1-1
cdr3_aa: ASSEFPLDRWDTEAF

d_call: .
v_call: TRBV5-1
j_call: TRBJ1-6
cdr3_aa: ASSSDRANSPLH

d_call: .
v_call: TRBV4-2
j_call: TRBJ1-5
cdr3_aa: ASSQVSENQPQH

d_call: TRBD1
v_call: TRBV30
j_call: TRBJ1-2
cdr3_aa: AWSRGTGTYGYT

d_call: .
v_call: TRBV7-6
j_call: TRBJ1-4
cdr3_aa: ASSKAMGRLF

d_call: .
v_call: TRBV7-9
j_call: TRBJ1-6
cdr3_aa: ASSLEWNSPLH

d_call: .
v_call: TRBV29-1
j_call: TRBJ2-5
cdr3_aa: SVDLGGQVETQY

d_call: TRBD1
v_call: TRBV27
j_call: TRBJ1-6
cdr3_aa: ASSPRGQSNNSPLH

d_call: TRBD1
v_call: TRBV6-4
j_call: TRBJ1-5
cdr3_aa: ATRGQNSNQPQH

d_call: TRBD1
v_call: TRBV11-2
j_call: TRBJ1-2
cdr3_aa: ASSSTRDRVLYGYT

d_call: .
v_call: TRBV6-1
j_call: TRBJ1-1
cdr3_aa: ASHRLDTEAF

d_call: .
v_call: TRBV10-3
j_call: TRBJ2-2
cdr3_aa: AISDPGQNTGELF

d_call: TRBD1
v_call: TRBV18
j_call: TRBJ1-4
cdr3_aa: ASSPPNRGNEKLF

d_call: TRBD2
v_call: TRBV4-1
j_call: TRBJ2-1
cdr3_aa: ASSSIAGGVYEQF

d_call: .
v_call: TRBV28
j_call: TRBJ1-5
cdr3_aa: ASSRRDAHQPQH

d_call: TRBD2
v_call: TRBV13
j_call: TRBJ2-1
cdr3_aa: ASSGLGWVAGVIGF

d_call: .
v_call: TRBV5-6
j_call: TRBJ2-7
cdr3_aa: ASSFIGSSYEQY

d_call: TRBD1
v_call: TRBV4-1
j_call: TRBJ2-7
cdr3_aa: ASSEDRAYEQY

d_call: .
v_call: TRBV6-5
j_call: TRBJ1-1
cdr3_aa: ASRLQLGSNTEAF

d_call: TRBD1
v_call: TRBV4-1
j_call: TRBJ1-2
cdr3_aa: ASSQATGGRYGYT

d_call: TRBD1
v_call: TRBV19
j_call: TRBJ1-5
cdr3_aa: ASSPQQGNQPQH

d_call: TRBD2
v_call: TRBV5-1
j_call: TRBJ2-1
cdr3_aa: ASSGLAGGINEQF

d_call: .
v_call: TRBV5-1
j_call: TRBJ1-4
cdr3_aa: ASSLSGTNEKLF

d_call: TRBD1
v_call: TRBV10-2
j_call: TRBJ1-5
cdr3_aa: ASSRDRVDQPQH

d_call: TRBD1
v_call: TRBV5-1
j_call: TRBJ1-6
cdr3_aa: ASSLEGQYNSPLH

d_call: TRBD1
v_call: TRBV30
j_call: TRBJ1-6
cdr3_aa: AWSRPGQGPSPLH

d_call: TRBD1
v_call: TRBV5-4
j_call: TRBJ1-2
cdr3_aa: ASSGTGTGLGYGYT

d_call: .
v_call: TRBV29-1
j_call: TRBJ2-3
cdr3_aa: SVRESTDTQY

d_call: .
v_call: TRBV7-9
j_call: TRBJ2-3
cdr3_aa: ASSPPLVTDTQY